These 8 T cell receptor beta chains came from one sample sequenced in a study of read filtering for tumor transcriptome and immune sequencing. This library used roughly 400 ng RNA and molecular barcoded adaptors spanning alpha/delta and beta/gamma chains. One entry per CDR3 protein results from TCRdb running MiXCR on the reads. The data show 35,000 to 50,000 distinct CDR3 sequences, about 11% seen once. The specimen was a population of CD138-negative cells sorted from bone marrow. The receptors stem from a donor aged 40 or over with multiple myeloma.

This clonotype was counted many times. V and J are TRBV12-3 or TRBV12-4 and TRBJ2-2; D may be TRBD2 (6 bases). Trimming stripped 11 bases from V and 5 bases from J, with 15 bases between. The CDR3 has 13 residues. CDR3 loop: CAWRAVGTGELFF. The CDR3 region has the DNA TGTGCCTGGAGGGCTGTAGGGACCGGGGAGCTGTTTTTT.

This clonotype came up many times. This chain uses TRBV20-1 with TRBJ2-5; D is possibly TRBD2 (5 bases). The V end was cut by 6 bases, the J end by 4 bases, with 12 bases between. The germline V gene encodes CDR1 DFQATT and CDR2 SNEGSKA (reference sequence). The CDR3 extends over 12 amino acids. The CDR3 DNA follows: TGCAGTGCCTGGACTCCCCCAGAGACCCAGTACTTC. Protein product: CSAWTPPETQYF.

This clonotype occurred many times. This chain uses TRBV7-9 with TRBJ2-1, with a possible D match to TRBD1 (5 bases). Germline V gene sequence: CDR1 SEHNR, CDR2 FQNEAQ (reference sequence). The CDR3 has 13 residues. V was pared by 4 bases and J by 10 bases, with 14 bases between. In DNA form, the CDR3 reads TGTGCCAGCAGCTCAGTAGGGGTTCAGGAGCAGTTCTTC. It translates to CASSSVGVQEQFF.

This clonotype was seen at least ten times. The chain has TRBV19 and TRBJ2-6; a weak D match, TRBD2 (6 bases). V dropped 7 bases and J dropped 4 bases, with 17 bases sitting between them. This CDR3 has 16 amino acids. Germline V gene lookup returns CDR1 LNHDA and CDR2 SQIVND (reference sequence). CDR3 DNA sequence: TGTGCCAGTATACCGGGCGGGGCGCAAGGGGCCAACGTCCTGACTTTC. Translation: CASIPGGAQGANVLTF.

This clonotype was seen many times. The gene calls are TRBV7-9 and TRBJ2-3; no clear D. The length of the CDR3 is 15 residues. Germline CDR1 is SEHNR and CDR2 is FQNEAQ (reference sequence). With 5 bases removed from V and 2 bases from J, the gap between germline ends came to 14 bases. The CDR3 spells CASSRLGAITDTQYF. In DNA form, the CDR3 reads TGTGCCAGCAGCCGGCTAGGAGCGATCACAGATACGCAGTATTTT.

This clonotype was recorded at least ten times. The gene calls are TRBV5-3 and TRBJ1-1; no clear D. TRBV5-3 is identified as an open reading frame with a role that is uncertain. This CDR3 spans 13 amino acids. Trimming pared 0 bases from V and 4 bases from J, leaving 7 bases between. This CDR3 reads CARSLAFSTEAFF. DNA for the CDR3: TGTGCCAGAAGCTTGGCCTTCTCCACTGAAGCTTTCTTT.

There are many counts of this clonotype. This chain uses TRBV7-2 with TRBJ2-7; D gene uncertain. The germline V and J ends were trimmed by 1 base and 5 bases, with 12 bases remaining between them. There are 14 residues in the CDR3. The V gene's germline CDR1 is SGHTA and CDR2 FQGNSA. This chain's CDR3 is CASSLGPTGDEQYF. The CDR3 DNA follows: TGTGCCAGCAGCTTAGGTCCGACGGGCGACGAGCAGTACTTC.

The sample holds many counts of this clonotype. V is TRBV7-3 and J is TRBJ2-2, with D perhaps matching TRBD1 (5 bases). The V gene's germline CDR1 is SGHTA and CDR2 FQGTGA. V gave up 2 bases and J gave up 0 bases, with 7 bases separating them. This CDR3 comprises 15 residues. For the CDR3, the DNA is TGTGCCAGCAGCTTAGTGGGGCCGAACACCGGGGAGCTGTTTTTT. Amino acids: CASSLVGPNTGELFF.